These 27 T cell receptor beta chains originate from one sample sequenced in a study of cytomegalovirus exposure and HLA in healthy donors. A multiplex PCR was run with 60 Vbeta primers and 13 Jbeta primers. TCRdb keeps only in-frame clones here, not all; method: immunoSEQ multiplex PCR. Here the sample spans approximately 130,000 clones, 81% being singletons. Sequencing was carried out using PBMCs. The receptors shown here come from a middle-aged woman in good health and CMV-seropositive.

This clone was observed a few times. V gene TRBV5-1 combines with J gene TRBJ2-6; TRBD2 aligns across 8 bases. CDR3 size: 17 residues. Germline CDR1 and CDR2: SGHRS and YFSETQ. V shed 4 bases and J 0 bases; nucleotides not matched to a gene: 6. The CDR3 DNA reads TGCGCCAGCAGCGACGGGACTAGTACCTCTGGGGCCAACGTCCTGACTTTC. Translation: CASSDGTSTSGANVLTF.

J is TRBJ2-5 and V is TRBV9; no definite D call. The J call is uncertain, as TRBJ2-7 better fits the DNA end. The CDR3 runs to 14 residues. Germline values: CDR1 SGDLS, CDR2 YYNGEE. The CDR3 sequence is CAPSVPLFSYEQYF. CDR3 bases: TGTGCCCCCTCGGTCCCCCTTTTTTCCTACGAGCAGTACTTC.

The chain links TRBV19 to TRBJ1-6; weak D call: TRBD1 (5 bases). Germline-derived CDR1 and CDR2 are LNHDA and SQIVND (reference sequence). This CDR3 has 13 amino acids. Trimming removed 7 bases at V and 14 bases at J, with 18 bases between. As DNA, the CDR3 is TGTGCCAGTATAGTAGGCAGGGAATCGGCCCTCCACTTT. Its protein is CASIVGRESALHF.

This chain links TRBV9 with TRBJ2-7, with 10 bases lining up with TRBD2. Germline lookup yields CDR1 SGDLS and CDR2 YYNGEE. V gave up 0 bases and J gave up 0 bases; unmatched junction bases: 9. This CDR3 is built from 18 residues. CDR3 amino acids: CASSVEDSGGPSSYEQYF. The DNA of the CDR3 is TGTGCCAGCAGCGTAGAGGATAGCGGGGGGCCGAGCTCCTACGAGCAGTACTTC.

The genes are TRBV5-1 and TRBJ1-2; a possible D gene is TRBD1 (5 bases). The CDR3 consists of 14 residues. The germline CDR1 and CDR2 sequences are SGHRS and YFSETQ. V was pared by 3 bases and J by 4 bases, with 13 bases between. CDR3 in amino acids: CASSSAGSSYGYTF. CDR3 nucleotide sequence: TGCGCCAGCAGCTCGGCAGGGTCCAGCTATGGCTACACCTTC. Using reference TRBV5-1 and TRBJ1-2 for the parts outside the CDR3, the full variable domain is KAGVTQTPRYLIKTRGQQVTLSCSPISGHRSVSWYQQTPGQGLQFLFEYFSETQRNKGNFPGRFSGRQFSNSRSEMNVSTLELGDSALYLCASSSAGSSYGYTFGSGTRLTVV.

The chain uses TRBV5-5 and TRBJ2-5; D remains ambiguous. Trimming removed 1 base at V and 1 base at J, with 8 bases between. This CDR3 spans 14 amino acids. CDR1 and CDR2 from the germline V gene are SGHKS and YYEKEE (reference sequence). CDR3 sequence (DNA): TGTGCCAGCAGCTTGTTCCGCGGCCAAGAGACCCAGTACTTC. This gives the protein CASSLFRGQETQYF.

The table lists this clone with a count of one. The genes are TRBV5-4 and TRBJ1-3; 8 bases are shared with TRBD1. The CDR3 totals 16 residues. Germline CDR1 SGHNT, CDR2 YYREEE (reference sequence). The V gene end was trimmed by 0 bases and the J gene end by 2 bases; junction bases not matched to a gene: 4. In DNA form, the CDR3 reads TGTGCCAGCAGCTTGGGACAGGGGAGAACTGGAAACACCATATATTTT. As protein: CASSLGQGRTGNTIYF.

The chain carries TRBV6-4 and TRBJ2-3; 9 bases match TRBD1. Germline V gene sequence: CDR1 MRHNA, CDR2 SNTAGT. The V gene end was trimmed by 2 bases and the J gene end by 4 bases; junction bases not matched to a gene: 4. The CDR3 length is 15 residues. CDR3 DNA: TGTGCCAGCAGTGACGGGACAGGGTATCCAGATACGCAGTATTTT. It codes for CASSDGTGYPDTQYF.

The V and J genes are TRBV30 and TRBJ1-2, with 7 bases fitting TRBD1. The CDR3 totals 14 residues. Germline V gene sequence: CDR1 GTSNPN, CDR2 SVGIG (reference sequence). Germline trimming cut 0 bases from V and 1 base from J; bases unmatched to any gene: 2. CDR3 sequence (DNA): TGTGCCTGGAGTGTACGACAGGGTAACTATGGCTACACCTTC. The encoded protein is CAWSVRQGNYGYTF.

V gene TRBV6-5 combines with J gene TRBJ1-2, with 7 positions matching TRBD1. The CDR3 has 12 amino acids. Germline-derived CDR1 and CDR2 are MNHEY and SVGAGI. V lost 5 bases, J lost 8 bases, and 5 bases stayed unmatched. In DNA form, the CDR3 reads TGTGCCAGCAGTCCGACAGGGAAGGGCTACACCTTC. It translates to CASSPTGKGYTF.

V and J are TRBV5-6 and TRBJ2-5; 10 bases match TRBD1. The germline gives CDR1 SGHDT, CDR2 YYEEEE. The CDR3 loop spans 16 amino acids. The ends lost 2 bases at V and 5 bases at J; junction bases unmatched: 9. This chain's CDR3 is CASSLSGQGMQETQYF. In DNA, the CDR3 is TGTGCCAGCAGCTTATCGGGACAGGGGATGCAGGAGACCCAGTACTTC.

V usage is TRBV19 and J usage is TRBJ2-3; TRBD2 matches at 8 bases. This CDR3 spans 16 amino acids. V was clipped by 2 bases and J by 4 bases; unmatched bases: 8. Per germline, CDR1 LNHDA and CDR2 SQIVND (reference sequence). The chain's CDR3 is CASSISTGGASDTQYF. CDR3 DNA: TGTGCCAGTAGTATATCAACCGGGGGGGCCTCAGATACGCAGTATTTT.

The chain joins TRBV6-6 to TRBJ2-7; TRBD1 matches at 10 bases. V lost 1 base, J lost 0 bases, and 3 bases stayed unmatched. Germline-derived CDR1 and CDR2 are MNHNY and SVGAGI (reference sequence). The CDR3 has 16 residues. In DNA, the CDR3 is TGTGCCAGCAGTTACTGGCGGACAGGGGGCTCCTACGAGCAGTACTTC. Its translation: CASSYWRTGGSYEQYF.

V gene TRBV6-5 combines with J gene TRBJ2-1; TRBD2 aligns across 12 bases. CDR3 length equals 15 residues. CDR1 is MNHEY and CDR2 is SVGAGI in the germline V gene. The junction had 6 bases not matched to a gene; V was cut back by 6 bases and J by 6 bases. Written as DNA, the CDR3 is TGTGCCAGCAGGTCGGGACTAGCGGGTCTCAATGAGCAGTTCTTC. Amino acids: CASRSGLAGLNEQFF.

In DNA, the CDR3 is TGTGCCAGCAGCTTAGTAGGGGGACAGGGCAACGAAAAACTGTTTTTT. Amino acids: CASSLVGGQGNEKLFF. The J gene is TRBJ1-4, the V gene TRBV7-8, with TRBD1 matching over 9 bases. The CDR3 spans 16 residues. Germline loops: CDR1 SGHVS, CDR2 FQNEAQ. Trimming cost V 1 base and J 8 bases; bases outside gene matches: 8.

The V gene is TRBV7-7, the J gene TRBJ2-4; no clear D. Germline values: CDR1 SSHAT, CDR2 FNYEAQ (reference sequence). This CDR3 comprises 13 residues. The CDR3 reads CAVLIPSKNIQYF. CDR3 DNA: TGTGCTGTACTTATCCCTTCCAAAAACATTCAGTACTTC.

The V gene is TRBV6-1, the J gene TRBJ1-2; 9 bases are shared with TRBD1. Per the germline V gene, CDR1 is MNHNS and CDR2 is SASEGT. The length of the CDR3 is 12 residues. Losses at the gene ends were 7 bases for V and 8 bases for J; bases not matched to a gene: 5. The CDR3 coding sequence is TGTGCCAGCAACGACAGGGGGTACGGCTACACCTTC. Encoded protein: CASNDRGYGYTF.

For this clone: The germline gene is not matched at one end of the junction; a read error may be the cause. Other DNA sequences from this sample encode an identical CDR3 as well. The chain employs TRBV6-5 and TRBJ1-1; weak D call: TRBD1 (6 bases). Germline values: CDR1 MNHEY, CDR2 SVGAGI. This CDR3 is 15 amino acids long. For the CDR3, the DNA is TGTGCCAGTAGTTACTTGGGGGCGCCGAGCACTGAAGCTTTCTTT. It specifies CASSYLGAPSTEAFF.

V and J are TRBV9 and TRBJ2-7; possible D gene TRBD2, 5 bases. CDR3 length: 17 amino acids. In germline, CDR1 is SGDLS, CDR2 YYNGEE. V gave up 0 bases and J gave up 0 bases, with 16 bases separating them. The CDR3: CASSVGLEATVSYEQYF. The CDR3 region has the DNA TGTGCCAGCAGCGTAGGGCTGGAGGCTACCGTCTCCTACGAGCAGTACTTC.

CDR3 sequence reads: CASNNSPLTSGRRNSYNEQFF. The CDR3 DNA is TGTGCCAGCAACAATTCCCCTTTGACTAGCGGGAGGCGTAACTCCTACAATGAGCAGTTCTTC. This chain links TRBV21-1 with TRBJ2-1; no DNA check was done on the table's D call, TRBD2. TRBV21-1 constitutes a pseudogene. CDR3 size: 21 residues.

The chain has TRBV29-1 and TRBJ2-5, with 7 bases fitting TRBD1. CDR1 and CDR2 from the germline V gene are SQVTM and ANQGSEA. V was clipped by 4 bases and J by 2 bases; unmatched bases: 7. The CDR3 length is 14 residues. CDR3 region: CSVGLPGGQETQYF. The CDR3 region has the DNA TGCAGCGTTGGCCTACCAGGGGGTCAAGAGACCCAGTACTTC.

V is TRBV9 and J is TRBJ1-1; 10 positions match TRBD1. Germline V gene sequence: CDR1 SGDLS, CDR2 YYNGEE. The CDR3 loop spans 16 amino acids. Germline trimming cut 4 bases from V and 7 bases from J; bases unmatched to any gene: 13. CDR3 amino acids: CASSPRDRGPEIEAFF. The CDR3 bases are TGTGCCAGCAGCCCGAGGGACAGGGGACCTGAAATTGAAGCTTTCTTT.

The rearrangement uses TRBV7-9 and TRBJ2-1; 7 bases match TRBD2. V gave up 5 bases and J gave up 8 bases; unmatched junction bases: 18. Germline assignment: CDR1 SEHNR and CDR2 FQNEAQ (reference sequence). The CDR3 totals 17 residues. CDR3 residues: CASSAPPSDAGEHEQFF. In nucleotides, the CDR3 is TGTGCCAGCAGCGCACCACCATCGGACGCGGGGGAGCATGAGCAGTTCTTC.

CDR3 in DNA: TGTGCCAGCAGATCCGGAACTAGCGGGTCCTACGAGCAGTACTTC. Protein sequence: CASRSGTSGSYEQYF. This chain links TRBV27 with TRBJ2-7; 9 positions match TRBD2. The germline V gene encodes CDR1 MNHEY and CDR2 SMNVEV (reference sequence). This CDR3 region has 15 residues. V lost 6 bases, J lost 1 base, and 7 bases stayed unmatched.

This clone was detected only once. The V gene is TRBV4-2, the J gene TRBJ2-3; D unclear. The CDR3 sequence is 13 residues long. Germline-derived CDR1 and CDR2 are LGHNA and YNFKEQ. V was shortened by 7 bases and J by 1 base, with 9 bases between the two germline ends. Written as DNA, the CDR3 is TGTGCCAGCACAACGGTTGGCACAGATACGCAGTATTTT. The encoded protein is CASTTVGTDTQYF.

This clone was seen a handful of times. V and J are TRBV6-4 and TRBJ2-6, with D unresolved. The CDR3 has 14 amino acids. The V end lost 6 bases, the J end lost 4 bases, and 10 bases lay between the germline ends. Looked up from germline, CDR1 is MRHNA and CDR2 is SNTAGT. The CDR3 DNA reads TGTGCCAGCAGCTCAGGCGCCGGGGCCAACGTCCTGACTTTC. Translated: CASSSGAGANVLTF.

The table lists this clone with a few counts. The V and J genes are TRBV5-6 and TRBJ2-7; 12 bases agree with TRBD1. The CDR3 is made up of 14 amino acids. The germline CDR1 and CDR2 sequences are SGHDT and YYEEEE. The V segment lost 3 bases and the J segment 6 bases; nucleotides outside the gene matches: 4. CDR3 nucleotide sequence: TGTGCCAGCAGCTCCGGGACAGGGGGCAGCGAGCAGTACTTC. It encodes CASSSGTGGSEQYF. The entire variable domain, with the rest obtained from reference TRBV5-6 and TRBJ2-7, is as follows: DAGVTQSPTHLIKTRGQQVTLRCSPKSGHDTVSWYQQALGQGPQFIFQYYEEEERQRGNFPDRFSGHQFPNYSSELNVNALLLGDSALYLCASSSGTGGSEQYFGPGTRLTVT.